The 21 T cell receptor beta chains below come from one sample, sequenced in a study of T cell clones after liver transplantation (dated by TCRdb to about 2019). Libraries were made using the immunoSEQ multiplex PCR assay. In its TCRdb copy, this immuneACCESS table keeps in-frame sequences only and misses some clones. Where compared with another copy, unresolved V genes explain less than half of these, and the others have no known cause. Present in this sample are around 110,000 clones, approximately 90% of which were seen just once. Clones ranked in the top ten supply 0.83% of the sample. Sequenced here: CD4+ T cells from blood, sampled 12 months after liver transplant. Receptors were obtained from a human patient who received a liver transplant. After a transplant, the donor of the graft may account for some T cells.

The CDR3 coding sequence is TGTGCCAGCAGCTTAGGGACTGGATACGAAGTGCAGTACTTC. Its translation is CASSLGTGYEVQYF. This chain connects TRBV13 to TRBJ2-7; D is unresolved. The CDR3 loop spans 14 amino acids. In germline, CDR1 is PRHDT, CDR2 FYEKMQ (reference sequence). Trimming took off 0 bases at V and 9 bases at J, with 15 bases between the two ends.

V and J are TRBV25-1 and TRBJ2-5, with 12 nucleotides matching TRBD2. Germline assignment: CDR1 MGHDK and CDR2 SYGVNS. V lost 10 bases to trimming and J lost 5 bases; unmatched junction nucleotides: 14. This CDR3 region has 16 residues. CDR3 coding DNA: TGTGCCACTCGACGGGGGCTAGCGGGAGGGCCCGAGACCCAGTACTTC. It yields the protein CATRRGLAGGPETQYF.

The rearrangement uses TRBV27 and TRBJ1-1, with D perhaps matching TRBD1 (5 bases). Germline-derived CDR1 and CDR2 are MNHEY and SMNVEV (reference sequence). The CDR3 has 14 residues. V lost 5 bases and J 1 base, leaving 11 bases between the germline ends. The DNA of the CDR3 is TGTGCCAGCAGTCTTCAGGGACGGAACACTGAAGCTTTCTTT. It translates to CASSLQGRNTEAFF.

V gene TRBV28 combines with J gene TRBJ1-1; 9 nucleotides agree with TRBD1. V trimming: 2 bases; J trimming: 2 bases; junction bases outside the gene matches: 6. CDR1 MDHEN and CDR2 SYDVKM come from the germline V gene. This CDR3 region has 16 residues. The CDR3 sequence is CASSLRRTGVNTEAFF. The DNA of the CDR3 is TGTGCCAGCAGTTTACGGAGGACAGGGGTAAACACTGAAGCTTTCTTT.

CDR3 region: CASSLVGQGYEQYF. The CDR3 nucleotides read TGTGCCAGCAGCTTAGTGGGACAGGGTTACGAGCAGTACTTC. The chain joins TRBV7-6 to TRBJ2-7; 9 nucleotides align to TRBD1. The length of the CDR3 is 14 residues. The germline V gene has CDR1 SGHVS and CDR2 FNYEAQ. The V segment lost 1 base and the J segment 4 bases; nucleotides outside the gene matches: 2.

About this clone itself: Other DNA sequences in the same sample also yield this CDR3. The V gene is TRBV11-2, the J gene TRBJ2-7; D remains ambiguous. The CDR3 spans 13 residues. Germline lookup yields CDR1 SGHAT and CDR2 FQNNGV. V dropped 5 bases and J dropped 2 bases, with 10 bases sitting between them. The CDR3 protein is CASSSGRAYEQYF. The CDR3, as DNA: TGTGCCAGCAGCAGTGGCAGAGCCTACGAGCAGTACTTC.

The CDR3 region is CASSPGETQYF. CDR3 in DNA: TGTGCCAGCAGCCCCGGTGAGACCCAGTACTTC. The V and J genes are TRBV6-6 and TRBJ2-5; no firm D call. The CDR3 covers 11 residues. Germline lookup yields CDR1 MNHNY and CDR2 SVGAGI (reference sequence). V lost 6 bases, J lost 5 bases, and 7 bases lay in between.

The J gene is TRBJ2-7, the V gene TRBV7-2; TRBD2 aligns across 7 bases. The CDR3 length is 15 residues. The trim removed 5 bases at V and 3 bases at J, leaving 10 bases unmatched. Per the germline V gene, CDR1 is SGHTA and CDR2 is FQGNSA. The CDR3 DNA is TGTGCCAGCAGCCCATCCTGGGGGGAGGGCTACGAGCAGTACTTC. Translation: CASSPSWGEGYEQYF.

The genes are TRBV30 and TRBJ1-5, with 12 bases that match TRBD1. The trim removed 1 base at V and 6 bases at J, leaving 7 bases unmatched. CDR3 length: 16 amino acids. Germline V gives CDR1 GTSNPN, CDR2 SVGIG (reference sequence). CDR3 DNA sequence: TGTGCCTGGAGTGGGGGGACAGGGGGCCGAATTCAGCCCCAGCATTTT. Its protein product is CAWSGGTGGRIQPQHF.

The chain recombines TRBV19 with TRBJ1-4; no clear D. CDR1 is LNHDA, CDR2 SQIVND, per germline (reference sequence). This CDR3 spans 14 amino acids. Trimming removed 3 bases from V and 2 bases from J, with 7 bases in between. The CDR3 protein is CASSIGGTNEKLFF. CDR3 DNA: TGTGCCAGTAGTATCGGTGGTACTAATGAAAAACTGTTTTTT.

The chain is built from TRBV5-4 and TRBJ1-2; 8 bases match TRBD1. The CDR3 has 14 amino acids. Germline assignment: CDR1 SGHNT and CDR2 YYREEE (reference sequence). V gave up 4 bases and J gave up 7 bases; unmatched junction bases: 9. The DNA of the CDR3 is TGTGCCAGCAGCAGGGGACAGGTAGTGGGTGGCTACACCTTC. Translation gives CASSRGQVVGGYTF.

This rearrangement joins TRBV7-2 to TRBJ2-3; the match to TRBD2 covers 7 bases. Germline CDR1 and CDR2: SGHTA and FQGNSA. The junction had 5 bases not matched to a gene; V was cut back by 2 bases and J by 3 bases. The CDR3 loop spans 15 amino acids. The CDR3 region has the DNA TGTGCCAGCAGCTTAACGGGACTAATGACAGATACGCAGTATTTT. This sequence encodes CASSLTGLMTDTQYF. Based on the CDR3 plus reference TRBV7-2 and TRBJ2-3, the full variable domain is GAGVSQSPSNKVTEKGKDVELRCDPISGHTALYWYRQSLGQGLEFLIYFQGNSAPDKSGLPSDRFSAERTGGSVSTLTIQRTQQEDSAVYLCASSLTGLMTDTQYFGPGTRLTVL.

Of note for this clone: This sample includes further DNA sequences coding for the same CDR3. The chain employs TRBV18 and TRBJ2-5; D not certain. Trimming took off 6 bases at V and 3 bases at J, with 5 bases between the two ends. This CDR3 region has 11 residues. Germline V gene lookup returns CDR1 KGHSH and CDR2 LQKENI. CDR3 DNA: TGTGCCAGCTCCCGGGAAGAGACCCAGTACTTC. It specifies CASSREETQYF.

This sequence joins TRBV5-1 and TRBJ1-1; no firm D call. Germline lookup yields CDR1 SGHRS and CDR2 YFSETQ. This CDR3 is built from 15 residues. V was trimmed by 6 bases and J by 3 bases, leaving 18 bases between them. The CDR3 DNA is TGCGCCAGCAACCTGATATCGGACTTATACACTGAAGCTTTCTTT. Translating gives CASNLISDLYTEAFF.

The CDR3: CASSMGRNTGELFF. CDR3 DNA sequence: TGTGCCAGCAGCATGGGACGGAACACCGGGGAGCTGTTTTTT. The rearrangement uses TRBV7-3 and TRBJ2-2; D might be TRBD1 or TRBD2, each matching 5 bases. Trimming took 5 bases from V and 1 from J, leaving 8 bases between them. This CDR3 contains 14 residues. Germline V gene sequence: CDR1 SGHTA, CDR2 FQGTGA.

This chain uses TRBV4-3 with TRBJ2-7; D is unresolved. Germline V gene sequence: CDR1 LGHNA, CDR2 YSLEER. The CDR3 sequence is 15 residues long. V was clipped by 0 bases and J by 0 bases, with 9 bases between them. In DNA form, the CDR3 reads TGCGCCAGCAGCCAAGAAGACGGTCTCTCCTACGAGCAGTACTTC. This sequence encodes CASSQEDGLSYEQYF.

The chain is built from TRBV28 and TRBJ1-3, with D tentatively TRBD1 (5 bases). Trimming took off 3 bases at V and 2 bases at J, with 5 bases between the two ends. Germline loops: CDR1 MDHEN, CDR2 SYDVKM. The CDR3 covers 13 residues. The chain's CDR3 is CASSLTAGNTIYF. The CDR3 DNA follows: TGTGCCAGCAGTTTGACAGCTGGAAACACCATATATTTT.

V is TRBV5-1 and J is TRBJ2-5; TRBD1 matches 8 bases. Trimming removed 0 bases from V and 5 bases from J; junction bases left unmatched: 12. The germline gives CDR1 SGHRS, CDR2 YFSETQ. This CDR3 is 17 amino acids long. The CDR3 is CASSLGAGGSSHETQYF. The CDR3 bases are TGCGCCAGCAGCTTGGGGGCAGGGGGCTCTTCCCATGAGACCCAGTACTTC.

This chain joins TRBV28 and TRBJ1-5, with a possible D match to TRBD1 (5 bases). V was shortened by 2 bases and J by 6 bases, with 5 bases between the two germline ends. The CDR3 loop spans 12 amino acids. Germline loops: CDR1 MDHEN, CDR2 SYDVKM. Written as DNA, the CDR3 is TGTGCCAGCAGTTTACAGGGTCAGCCCCAGCATTTT. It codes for CASSLQGQPQHF.

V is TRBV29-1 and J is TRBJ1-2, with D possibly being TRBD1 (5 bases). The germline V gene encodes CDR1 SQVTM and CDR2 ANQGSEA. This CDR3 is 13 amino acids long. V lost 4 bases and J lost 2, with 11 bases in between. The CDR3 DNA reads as TGCAGCGTTGCGGTCCCAGGGAACTATGGCTACACCTTC. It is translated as CSVAVPGNYGYTF.

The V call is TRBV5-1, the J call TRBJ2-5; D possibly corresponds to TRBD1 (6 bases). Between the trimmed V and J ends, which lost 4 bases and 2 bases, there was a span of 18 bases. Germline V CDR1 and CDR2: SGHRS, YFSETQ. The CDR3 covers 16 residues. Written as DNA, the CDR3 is TGCGCCAGCAGCGAAAGTCCTCCGGGACAACAAGAGACCCAGTACTTC. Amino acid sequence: CASSESPPGQQETQYF.